A selection of T cell receptor beta chains follows, all from one sample in a study of post-analysis software for immune sequencing data. TCRdb processed the PCR reads anew with MiXCR; each CDR3 protein has one entry. The sample shows hundreds of thousands of distinct CDR3 sequences, just under 30% of them seen only once. Sequenced material: blood. Every receptor here comes from a girl aged 10 to 17 with multiple sclerosis. The CDR3 runs from the conserved cysteine through the conserved F or W. Each record gives: CDR3 length, D gene, V gene, J gene, CDR3 protein. A D gene is named only where the DNA matches it firmly.

>16|-|TRBV5-1|TRBJ2-1
CASSLGDRGVGNEQFF
>14|-|TRBV10-3|TRBJ2-5
CAISESRGSDEQYF
>13|-|TRBV2|TRBJ2-3
CASSPTGSATQYF
>15|TRBD2|TRBV15|TRBJ2-3
CATRPRGGGLDTQYF
>12|-|TRBV20-1|TRBJ2-7
CSAREDPYEQYF
>15|-|TRBV5-1|TRBJ2-1
CASSPSGDLWNEQFF
>11|-|TRBV6-5|-
CASRGPNEQYF
>16|-|TRBV6-5|TRBJ1-1
CASSYSRAPMNTEAFF
>15|-|TRBV20-1|TRBJ2-1
CSARDSDRGWNEQFF
>16|TRBD1|TRBV5-1|TRBJ2-1
CASSARDRSSFNEQFF
>16|TRBD2|TRBV10-1|TRBJ2-7
CASSAGTSGRKDEQYF
>16|-|TRBV27|TRBJ1-2
CASRSQGTVANYGHTF